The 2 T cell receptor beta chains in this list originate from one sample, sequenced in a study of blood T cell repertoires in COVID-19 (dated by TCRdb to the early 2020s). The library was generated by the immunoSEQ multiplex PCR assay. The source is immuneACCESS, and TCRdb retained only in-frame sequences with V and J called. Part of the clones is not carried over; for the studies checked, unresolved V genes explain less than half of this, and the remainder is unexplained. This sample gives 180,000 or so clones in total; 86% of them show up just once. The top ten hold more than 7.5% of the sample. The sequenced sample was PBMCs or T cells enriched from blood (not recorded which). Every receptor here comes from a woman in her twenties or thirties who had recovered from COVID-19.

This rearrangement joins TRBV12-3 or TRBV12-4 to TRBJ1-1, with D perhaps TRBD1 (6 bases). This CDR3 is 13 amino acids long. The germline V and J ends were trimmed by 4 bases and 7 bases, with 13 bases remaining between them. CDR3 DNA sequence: TGTGCCAGCAGTTGGGGCAGGGGAAATGAAGCTTTCTTT. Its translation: CASSWGRGNEAFF.

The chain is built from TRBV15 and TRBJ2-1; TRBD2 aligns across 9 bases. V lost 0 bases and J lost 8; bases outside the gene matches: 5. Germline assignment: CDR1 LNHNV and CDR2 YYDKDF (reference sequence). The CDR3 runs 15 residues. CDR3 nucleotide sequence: TGTGCCACCAGCAGAGAGCGGGAGGGTCCCCATGAGCAGTTCTTC. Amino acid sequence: CATSREREGPHEQFF.